These 24 T cell receptor beta chains share one sample of origin, sequenced in a study of identical twins. Using its own MiXCR run on the 5' RACE reads, TCRdb lists one record per CDR3 protein. The sample lists approximately 490,000 distinct CDR3 sequences; approximately 20% were seen once. This sample was shared with a second study, whose subject was yellow fever vaccine responses in identical twins.

Source material: CD4+ T cells sorted from blood. All receptors come from a woman aged 18-30 years in good health.

The rearrangement uses TRBV3-1 and TRBJ2-2; TRBD1 aligns across 7 bases. CDR1 is LGHDT, CDR2 YNNKEL, per germline (reference sequence). This CDR3 contains 14 residues. With V trimmed by 4 bases and J by 4 bases, 3 bases remained unmatched. CDR3 sequence: CASSRTGSTGELFF. The CDR3 DNA reads TGTGCCAGCAGCCGGACAGGATCCACCGGGGAGCTGTTTTTT.

The chain combines TRBV29-1 with TRBJ2-2, with TRBD1 matching over 11 bases. Germline-derived CDR1 and CDR2 are SQVTM and ANQGSEA. With 6 bases clipped from V and 6 bases from J, the junction kept 6 bases outside the gene matches. The CDR3 is 14 amino acids. CDR3 coding DNA: TGCAGCGTGCGGGACAGGGGGGCCGCCGGGGAGCTGTTTTTT. Protein sequence: CSVRDRGAAGELFF.

The CDR3 region has the DNA TGCAGTGCTAGCGCCGACGGGAGGGCCTTGGAGACCCAGTACTTC. Translation gives CSASADGRALETQYF. V gene TRBV20-1 combines with J gene TRBJ2-5, with 8 positions matching TRBD2. Looked up from germline, CDR1 is DFQATT and CDR2 is SNEGSKA (reference sequence). The CDR3 is 15 residues long. V was pared by 3 bases and J by 5 bases, with 11 bases of the junction left unmatched.

This clonotype was seen more than once but under ten times. The chain joins TRBV5-1 to TRBJ1-1; weak D call: TRBD1 (6 bases). Germline V gene sequence: CDR1 SGHRS, CDR2 YFSETQ. V was cut by 4 bases and J by 0 bases, with 10 bases left in between. This CDR3 contains 14 residues. The CDR3 sequence is CASSLGAMNTEAFF. CDR3 sequence (DNA): TGCGCCAGCAGCCTGGGGGCGATGAACACTGAAGCTTTCTTT.

This chain joins TRBV12-5 and TRBJ2-1; no clear D gene. Trimming took 2 bases from V and 7 from J, leaving 12 bases between them. CDR3 length: 14 residues. CDR1 and CDR2 (germline): LGHNT, FRNRAP. CDR3 region: CASGLSRVGNEQFF. As DNA, the CDR3 is TGTGCTAGTGGTTTGTCAAGGGTAGGGAATGAGCAGTTCTTC.

This clonotype was counted between two and nine times. V is TRBV29-1 and J is TRBJ2-6, with D tentatively TRBD1 or TRBD2 (5 bases each). The CDR3 has 15 amino acids. Trimming removed 7 bases from V and 0 bases from J, with 13 bases in between. The V gene's germline CDR1 is SQVTM and CDR2 ANQGSEA. The CDR3 here is CSARDGASGANVLTF. CDR3 bases: TGCAGCGCCCGGGACGGAGCCTCTGGGGCCAACGTCCTGACTTTC.

CDR3 sequence reads: CSARDTLAGPRYYTDTQYF. CDR3 coding DNA: TGCAGTGCTAGAGATACTCTAGCGGGACCCCGATATTACACAGATACGCAGTATTTT. The chain employs TRBV20-1 and TRBJ2-3, with TRBD2 matching over 9 bases. Germline lookup yields CDR1 DFQATT and CDR2 SNEGSKA (reference sequence). Trimming at V came to 0 bases and at J to 2 bases, leaving 15 bases not matched to a gene. This CDR3 is 19 amino acids long.

This rearrangement joins TRBV5-1 to TRBJ1-1; 10 bases match TRBD1. With V trimmed by 4 bases and J by 3 bases, 6 bases remained unmatched. Germline assignment: CDR1 SGHRS and CDR2 YFSETQ. This CDR3 contains 15 residues. The CDR3 coding sequence is TGCGCCAGCAGCAGGATCGGACAGGGGGACACTGAAGCTTTCTTT. Its protein product is CASSRIGQGDTEAFF. Using reference TRBV5-1 and TRBJ1-1 for the parts outside the CDR3, the full variable domain is KAGVTQTPRYLIKTRGQQVTLSCSPISGHRSVSWYQQTPGQGLQFLFEYFSETQRNKGNFPGRFSGRQFSNSRSEMNVSTLELGDSALYLCASSRIGQGDTEAFFGQGTRLTVV.

This clonotype came up a few times. The CDR3 protein is CASSLPGYYEQYV. The CDR3 region has the DNA TGTGCCAGCAGCCTTCCTGGATACTACGAGCAGTACGTC. The chain uses TRBV11-3 and TRBJ2-7; D remains unclear. The germline gives CDR1 SGHNT, CDR2 YENEEA. The CDR3 sequence is 13 residues long. Trimming removed 5 bases from V and 3 bases from J, with 11 bases in between.

The rearrangement links TRBV3-1 to TRBJ2-1; D may be TRBD2 (5 bases). Per the germline V gene, CDR1 is LGHDT and CDR2 is YNNKEL (reference sequence). This CDR3 region has 14 residues. Trimming removed 7 bases from V and 7 bases from J, with 17 bases in between. The chain's CDR3 is CASNIEGQINEQFF. Here the CDR3 DNA reads TGTGCCAGCAATATAGAGGGCCAAATAAATGAGCAGTTCTTC.

This rearrangement joins TRBV7-8 to TRBJ2-3; tentative D call: TRBD1 (5 bases). The CDR3 contains 15 residues. The germline V gene has CDR1 SGHVS and CDR2 FQNEAQ. With 1 base removed from V and 2 bases from J, the gap between germline ends came to 10 bases. CDR3: CASSLVRQYTDTQYF. The DNA for the CDR3 is TGTGCCAGCAGCTTAGTCAGACAGTACACAGATACGCAGTATTTT.

This clonotype occurred a few times. V is TRBV12-3 or TRBV12-4 and J is TRBJ2-1, with TRBD2 matching 10 bases. This CDR3 is built from 19 residues. Germline trimming cut 6 bases from V and 0 bases from J; bases unmatched to any gene: 14. The CDR3 DNA follows: TGTGCCAGCAGCCCCCTGGGGCTAGCGGGAGATCGCTCCTACAATGAGCAGTTCTTC. Protein: CASSPLGLAGDRSYNEQFF.

This clonotype has only one observation. The chain combines TRBV2 with TRBJ2-1; 9 bases fit TRBD1. V shed 4 bases, J shed 13 bases, and the junction held 5 bases outside the gene matches. Germline V CDR1 and CDR2: SNHLY, FYNNEI. This CDR3 is built from 12 residues. The CDR3 DNA follows: TGTGCCAGCAGTGGGGGACAGGGCCGACAGTTCTTC. Translated, it gives CASSGGQGRQFF.

The chain is built from TRBV2 and TRBJ2-1; D gene uncertain. The CDR3 totals 14 residues. From germline, CDR1 is SNHLY and CDR2 FYNNEI. V dropped 0 bases and J dropped 6 bases, with 9 bases sitting between them. This CDR3 is CASSEARWGNEQFF. In DNA form, the CDR3 reads TGTGCCAGCAGTGAAGCGAGGTGGGGCAATGAGCAGTTCTTC.

V is TRBV15 and J is TRBJ2-1; no definite D call. Trimming stripped 0 bases from V and 1 base from J, with 19 bases between. The CDR3 runs 19 residues. Germline V gene sequence: CDR1 LNHNV, CDR2 YYDKDF (reference sequence). CDR3 sequence (DNA): TGTGCCACCAGCAGAGAAGGTGCTCTTCGGAGTATTTCCTACAATGAGCAGTTCTTC. Translation gives CATSREGALRSISYNEQFF.

This clonotype was recorded many times. The chain joins TRBV12-3 or TRBV12-4 to TRBJ1-5, with 12 positions matching TRBD1. CDR3 length equals 15 residues. J lost 6 bases, V lost 6 bases, and 6 bases had no gene match. The CDR3: CASSKGQGAAQPQHF. DNA for the CDR3: TGTGCCAGCAGCAAGGGACAGGGGGCTGCTCAGCCCCAGCATTTT.

This clonotype was observed a handful of times. V is TRBV20-1 and J is TRBJ1-6; no firm D call. V was clipped by 7 bases and J by 7 bases, with 11 bases between them. CDR1 is DFQATT and CDR2 is SNEGSKA in the germline V gene (reference sequence). The CDR3 extends over 12 amino acids. Here the CDR3 DNA reads TGCAGTGTGACCGGAATCAATTCACCCCTCCACTTT. Protein product: CSVTGINSPLHF.

V usage is TRBV6-5 and J usage is TRBJ2-3, with a tentative D call TRBD1 (6 bases). The germline V and J ends were trimmed by 4 bases and 1 base, with 21 bases remaining between them. The CDR3 totals 18 residues. In germline, CDR1 is MNHEY, CDR2 SVGAGI. CDR3 sequence (DNA): TGTGCCAGCAGTTCAACCCGGGACACCCTTTGGGGCACAGATACGCAGTATTTT. Encoded protein: CASSSTRDTLWGTDTQYF.

The chain combines TRBV27 with TRBJ2-7; D remains unclear. There are 14 residues in the CDR3. The ends were cut back, 8 bases at V and 2 bases at J, with 16 bases in the middle. The germline CDR1 and CDR2 sequences are MNHEY and SMNVEV (reference sequence). In DNA form, the CDR3 reads TGTGCCAGCCACTCTTTATTTGGGACCTACGAGCAGTACTTC. Protein sequence: CASHSLFGTYEQYF.

This clonotype was seen ten or more times. The genes are TRBV12-3 or TRBV12-4 and TRBJ2-1, with D possibly matching TRBD2 (5 bases). V was shortened by 2 bases and J by 6 bases, with 14 bases between the two germline ends. CDR3 length: 15 residues. The CDR3 sequence: CASSLFTSSLNEQFF. The CDR3 DNA reads TGTGCCAGCAGTTTATTTACTAGTTCTCTCAATGAGCAGTTCTTC.

The rearrangement links TRBV20-1 to TRBJ2-1; D is unclear. The germline CDR1 and CDR2 sequences are DFQATT and SNEGSKA (reference sequence). V was trimmed by 0 bases and J by 7 bases, leaving 7 bases between them. The CDR3 contains 12 residues. CDR3 DNA: TGCAGTGCTAGAGACAACGGGAATGAGCAGTTCTTC. Amino acids: CSARDNGNEQFF.

This clonotype was observed at least ten times. This rearrangement joins TRBV29-1 to TRBJ2-2; D not certain. There are 13 residues in the CDR3. Germline V lookup: CDR1 SQVTM, CDR2 ANQGSEA. With 3 bases removed from V and 0 bases from J, the gap between germline ends came to 5 bases. The CDR3 is CSVDGANTGELFF. The CDR3 DNA is TGCAGCGTTGACGGTGCGAACACCGGGGAGCTGTTTTTT.

The chain joins TRBV5-6 to TRBJ1-4; a possible D gene is TRBD1 (5 bases). Per the germline V gene, CDR1 is SGHDT and CDR2 is YYEEEE. The V end was cut by 3 bases, the J end by 6 bases, with 18 bases between. The CDR3 extends over 16 amino acids. CDR3 DNA sequence: TGTGCCAGCAGCTCCCTCCGACACCTCAGGGATGAAAAACTGTTTTTT. This sequence encodes CASSSLRHLRDEKLFF.

The chain links TRBV5-8 to TRBJ2-5; 9 bases line up with TRBD2. CDR1 SGHTS and CDR2 YDEGEE come from the germline V gene. The junction had 15 bases not matched to a gene; V was cut back by 4 bases and J by 5 bases. The CDR3 is 17 amino acids. CDR3 amino acids: CASSGGLAFGSGETQYF. CDR3 nucleotides: TGTGCCAGCAGCGGGGGACTAGCATTCGGGAGTGGTGAGACCCAGTACTTC.